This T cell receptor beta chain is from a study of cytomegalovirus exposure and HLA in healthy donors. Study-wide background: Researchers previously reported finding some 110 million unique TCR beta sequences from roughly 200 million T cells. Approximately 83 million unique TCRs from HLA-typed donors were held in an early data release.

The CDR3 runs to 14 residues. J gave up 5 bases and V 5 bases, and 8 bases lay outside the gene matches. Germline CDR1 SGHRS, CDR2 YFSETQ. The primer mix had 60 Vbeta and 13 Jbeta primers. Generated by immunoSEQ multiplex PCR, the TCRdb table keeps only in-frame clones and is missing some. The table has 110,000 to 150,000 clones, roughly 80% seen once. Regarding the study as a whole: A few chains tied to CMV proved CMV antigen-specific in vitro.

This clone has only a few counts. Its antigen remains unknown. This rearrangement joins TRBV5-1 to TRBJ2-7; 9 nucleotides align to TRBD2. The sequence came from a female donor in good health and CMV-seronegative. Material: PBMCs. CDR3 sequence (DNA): TGCGCCAGCAGTGGCGGGGGGGTCACCAACGAGCAGTACTTC. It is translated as CASSGGGVTNEQYF.